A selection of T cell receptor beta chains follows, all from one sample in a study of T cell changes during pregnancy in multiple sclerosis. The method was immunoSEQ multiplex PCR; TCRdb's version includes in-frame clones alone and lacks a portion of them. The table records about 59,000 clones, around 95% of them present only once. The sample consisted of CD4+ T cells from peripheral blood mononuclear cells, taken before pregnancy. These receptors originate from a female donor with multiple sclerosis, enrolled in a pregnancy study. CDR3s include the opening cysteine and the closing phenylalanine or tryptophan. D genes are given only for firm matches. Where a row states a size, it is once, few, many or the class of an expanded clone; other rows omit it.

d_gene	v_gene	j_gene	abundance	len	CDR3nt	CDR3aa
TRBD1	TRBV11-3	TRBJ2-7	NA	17	TGTGCCAGCAGCCGATCCTCCGGGACAGGGGTCTTCTACGAGCAGTACTTC	CASSRSSGTGVFYEQYF
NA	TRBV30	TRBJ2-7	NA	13	NA	CAWAIGTGGFIYF
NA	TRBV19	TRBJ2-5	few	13	TGTGCCAGTAGCGATAGCGGCTTAGAGACCCAGTACTTC	CASSDSGLETQYF
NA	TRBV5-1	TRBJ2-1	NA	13	TGCGCCAGCGCGGGTCAGCTGGACAATGAGCAGTTCTTC	CASAGQLDNEQFF
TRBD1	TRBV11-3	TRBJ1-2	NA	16	TGTGCCAGCAGCTTAGCCGGGACAGCGGAATTCTATGGCTACACCTTC	CASSLAGTAEFYGYTF
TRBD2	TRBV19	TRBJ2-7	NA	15	TGTGCCAGTAGTATAGGGGCCGGGGGGAGGGACGAGCAGTACTTC	CASSIGAGGRDEQYF
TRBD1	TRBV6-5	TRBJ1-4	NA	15	TGTGCCAGCAGGACCACAGGGGGTAAAGGTGAAAAACTGTTTTTT	CASRTTGGKGEKLFF
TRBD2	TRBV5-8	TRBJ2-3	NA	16	TGTGCCAGCAGCTTGGGAAGAGGCGGGAGGGCCGATACGCAGTATTTT	CASSLGRGGRADTQYF
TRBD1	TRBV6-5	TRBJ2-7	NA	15	TGTGCCAGCAGTATAACCGGGACAGGGTTCTACGAGCAGTACTTC	CASSITGTGFYEQYF
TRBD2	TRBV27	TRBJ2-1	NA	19	TGTGCCAGCAGTTTCAATAGCGGGAGGGGGCGATGGTCGTCAAGCGAGCAGTTCTTC	CASSFNSGRGRWSSSEQFF
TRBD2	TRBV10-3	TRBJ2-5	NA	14	TGTGCCATCAGCGTAGCGGGAGAAGTGGAGACCCAGTACTTC	CAISVAGEVETQYF
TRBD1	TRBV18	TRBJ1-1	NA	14	TGTGCCAGCTCACGGGACAGCTTGAACACTGAAGCTTTCTTT	CASSRDSLNTEAFF
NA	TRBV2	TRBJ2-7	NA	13	TGTGCCAGCACGCGACTACCTGAGAGGGAGCAGTACTTC	CASTRLPEREQYF
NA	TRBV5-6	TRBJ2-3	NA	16	TGTGCCAGCAGCTCTATTGGACTGGGGGCGGCAGATACGCAGTATTTT	CASSSIGLGAADTQYF
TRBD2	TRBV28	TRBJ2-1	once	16	TGTGCCAGCAGTTCCCCGACTAGCGGGAATTTTGGTGAGCAGTTCTTC	CASSSPTSGNFGEQFF
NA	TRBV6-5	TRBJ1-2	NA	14	TGTGCCAGCAGTTACGAGGGACTCAACTATGGCTACACCTTC	CASSYEGLNYGYTF
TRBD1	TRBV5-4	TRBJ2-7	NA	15	TGTGCCAGCAGCGGGGGACAGGCCCCTTCCTACGAGCAGTACTTC	CASSGGQAPSYEQYF
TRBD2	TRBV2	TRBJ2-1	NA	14	TGTGCCAGCAGAGGGACTAGCTCTGCCAATGAGCAGTTCTTC	CASRGTSSANEQFF
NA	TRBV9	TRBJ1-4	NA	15	TGTGCCAGCAGCGTCCAGGGCCTCCCCCAAGAAAAACTGTTTTTT	CASSVQGLPQEKLFF
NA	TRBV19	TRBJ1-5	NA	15	TGTGCCAGTAGTATTGGGACTCATAGCAATCAGCCCCAGCATTTT	CASSIGTHSNQPQHF
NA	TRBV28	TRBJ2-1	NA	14	TGTGCCAGCAGTCTTACGTCCCCACCGGGTGAGCAGTTCTTC	CASSLTSPPGEQFF
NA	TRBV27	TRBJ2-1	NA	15	TGTGCCAGTTATCCGGGACATTCCTCCTACAATGAGCAGTTCTTC	CASYPGHSSYNEQFF
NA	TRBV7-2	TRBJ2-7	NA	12	TGTGCCAGCAGCGCGGGACGCTACGAGCAGTACTTC	CASSAGRYEQYF
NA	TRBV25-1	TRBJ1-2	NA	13	TGTGCCAGCAGTGAACGGGGGGGCTATGGCTACACCTTC	CASSERGGYGYTF
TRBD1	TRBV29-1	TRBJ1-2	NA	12	TGCAGCGTGGGACAGGGGGCGCGAGGCTACACCTTC	CSVGQGARGYTF
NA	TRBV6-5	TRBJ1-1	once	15	TGTGCCAGCAGTTACGGGGCGGGGGCGCGGACTGAAGCTTTCTTT	CASSYGAGARTEAFF
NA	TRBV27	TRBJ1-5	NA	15	TGTGCCAGCGCCTCGGGGAGGGAAGGTAATCAGCCCCAGCATTTT	CASASGREGNQPQHF
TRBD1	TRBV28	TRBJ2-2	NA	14	TGTGCCAGCACCCAGGGGGCCGGCACCGGGGAGCTGTTTTTT	CASTQGAGTGELFF
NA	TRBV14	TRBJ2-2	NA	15	TGTGCCAGCAGCCCGACGACTGCGAACACCGGGGAGCTGTTTTTT	CASSPTTANTGELFF
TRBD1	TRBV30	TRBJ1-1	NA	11	TGTGCCGGAATTACAGGGGCACGAGCTTTCTTT	CAGITGARAFF
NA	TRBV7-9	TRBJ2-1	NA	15	TGTGCCAGCAGCTTAGTGGGACTTCGCAACAATGAGCAGTTCTTC	CASSLVGLRNNEQFF
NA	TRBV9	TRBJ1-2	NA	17	TGTGCCAGCAGCGTAGGTACTCGCGGAAGAACTAACTATGGCTACACCTTC	CASSVGTRGRTNYGYTF
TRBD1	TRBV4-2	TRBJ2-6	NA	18	TGTGCCAGCAGCCAAGTTTCGGACAGGAACTCTGGGGCCAACGTCCTGACTTTC	CASSQVSDRNSGANVLTF
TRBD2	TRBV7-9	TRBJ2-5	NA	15	TGTGCCAGCAGCGAGTTGACTAGCGGGCAAGAGACCCAGTACTTC	CASSELTSGQETQYF
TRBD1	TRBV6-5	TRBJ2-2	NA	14	TGTGCCAGCAGGGGGACAGGGGGGCGAGGGGAGCTGTTTTTT	CASRGTGGRGELFF
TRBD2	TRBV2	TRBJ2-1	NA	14	TGTGCCAGCAGTGCCGGACTAGTCTTCAATGAGCAGTTCTTC	CASSAGLVFNEQFF
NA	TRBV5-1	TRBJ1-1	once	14	TGCGCCAGCAGCATCACAAACGGGGACACTGAAGCTTTCTTT	CASSITNGDTEAFF
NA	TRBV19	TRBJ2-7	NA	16	TGTGCCAGTAGTCCCCGGCAGACTAGTTTGGAGCACGAGCAGTACTTC	CASSPRQTSLEHEQYF
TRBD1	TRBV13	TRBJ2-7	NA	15	TGTGCCAGCAGCTCACCGGGACAGGGAATCTACGAGCAGTACTTC	CASSSPGQGIYEQYF
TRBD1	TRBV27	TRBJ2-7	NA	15	TGTGCCAGCAGTTCTGGACAGGGAACAGTCTACGAGCAGTACTTC	CASSSGQGTVYEQYF
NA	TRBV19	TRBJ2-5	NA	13	TGTGCCAGTAGTTCCAGGATTTCGGAGACCCAGTACTTC	CASSSRISETQYF
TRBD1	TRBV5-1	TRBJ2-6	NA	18	TGCGCCAGCAGCTTAACGAGGGGGCGAAGCTCTGGGGCCAACGTCCTGACTTTC	CASSLTRGRSSGANVLTF
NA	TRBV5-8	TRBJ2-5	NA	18	TGTGCCAGCAGCTCCCCCGCAGGGACGAAAGGGGGCCAAGAGACCCAGTACTTC	CASSSPAGTKGGQETQYF
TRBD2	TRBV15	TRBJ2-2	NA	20	TGTGCCACCAGCCGTCCTGACAGGCCGGGACTAGCGGGAGGGACCGGGGAGCTGTTTTTT	CATSRPDRPGLAGGTGELFF
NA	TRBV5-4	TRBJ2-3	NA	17	TGTGCCAGCAGCTCCTTAAGCGGACTACTCGGTGGAGATACGCAGTATTTT	CASSSLSGLLGGDTQYF
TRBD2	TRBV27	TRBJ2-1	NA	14	TGTGTCAGTCATAGCGGGAGTCGACGCAATGAGCAGTTCTTC	CVSHSGSRRNEQFF
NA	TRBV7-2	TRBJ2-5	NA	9	TGTGCCCCACCGGGGGCCCAGTACTTC	CAPPGAQYF
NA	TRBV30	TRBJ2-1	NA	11	TGTGCCTGGACCCGATCGGGTGAGCAGTTCTTC	CAWTRSGEQFF
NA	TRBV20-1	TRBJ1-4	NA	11	TGCAGTGCTAGGACAGTAGAAAAACTGTTTTTT	CSARTVEKLFF
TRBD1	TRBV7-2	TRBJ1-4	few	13	TGTGCCAGCAACACAGGGGCAGGAGAAAAACTGTTTTTT	CASNTGAGEKLFF
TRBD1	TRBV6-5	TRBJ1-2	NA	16	TGTGCCAGCAGTTGGCCAACAGGGGGATCTACTTATGGCTACACCTTC	CASSWPTGGSTYGYTF
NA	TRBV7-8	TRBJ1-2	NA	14	TGTGCCAGCAGCTTAGCTGGGGGCGCGGGTGGCTACACCTTC	CASSLAGGAGGYTF
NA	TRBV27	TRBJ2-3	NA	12	TGTGCCAGCAGTTCCGTTTCAGATACGCAGTATTTT	CASSSVSDTQYF
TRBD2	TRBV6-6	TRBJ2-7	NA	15	TGTGCCAGCAGTTACTCGGCGGGAGCCTCCTACGAGCAGTACTTC	CASSYSAGASYEQYF